Listed below are T cell receptor beta chains from one sample, sequenced in a study of CD8+CD57+ T cells in acquired aplastic anemia. TCRdb reprocessed the reads via MiXCR and lists one record per CDR3 protein. The sample carries some 150,000 distinct CDR3 sequences, roughly 48% recorded once. The specimen sequenced was sorted CD4+, CD8+, or CD8+CD57+ T cells (not recorded which) from PBMCs. The receptor source for this set is a human donor with aplastic anemia. Each CDR3 is given with its conserved first and last residue. The D gene is left open where the match is weak. Expanded clones get a size class; other rows say once, few or many, or leave the size out.

CDR3 protein | CDR3 DNA | J gene | D gene | clone size | V gene
CASSQLARDEQFF | TGTGCCAGTAGTCAACTAGCGAGGGATGAGCAGTTCTTC | TRBJ2-1 | TRBD2 | many | TRBV19
CASKDGEVAYTF | TGTGCCAGCAAGGACGGGGAGGTAGCCTACACCTTC | TRBJ1-2 | - | few | TRBV5-4
CATSRGPGQGNEKLFF | TGTGCCACCAGCAGAGGACCGGGACAGGGGAATGAAAAACTGTTTTTT | TRBJ1-4 | TRBD1 | - | TRBV15
CSARGPFSGNTIYF | TGCAGTGCTAGAGGACCGTTCTCTGGAAACACCATATATTTT | TRBJ1-3 | - | - | TRBV20-1
CASSQSQDTQYF | TGTGCCAGCAGCCAATCGCAAGATACGCAGTATTTT | TRBJ2-3 | - | many | TRBV3-1
CASSLAVVRAYEQYF | TGTGCCAGCAGCTTAGCGGTCGTCAGGGCCTACGAGCAGTACTTC | TRBJ2-7 | - | few | TRBV7-8
CAISEGGLSDYGYTF | TGTGCCATCAGTGAGGGGGGACTCAGCGACTATGGCTACACCTTC | TRBJ1-2 | - | once | TRBV10-3
CASSLADPGLENTGELFF | TGCGCCAGCAGCTTGGCTGACCCGGGACTAGAGAACACCGGGGAGCTGTTTTTT | TRBJ2-2 | TRBD2 | once | TRBV5-1
CASNLQGEKLFF | TGTGCCAGCAACCTACAGGGGGAAAAACTGTTTTTT | TRBJ1-4 | TRBD1 | - | TRBV2
CASSWDLNTEAFF | TGTGCCAGTAGTTGGGACCTAAACACTGAAGCTTTCTTT | TRBJ1-1 | - | - | TRBV19
CASSEQAQETQYF | TGTGCCAGCAGTGAACAGGCCCAAGAGACCCAGTACTTC | TRBJ2-5 | - | - | TRBV6-4
CASSFAFPLAGGSPTDTQYF | TGTGCCAGCAGCTTCGCTTTTCCGTTAGCGGGAGGGTCTCCGACAGATACGCAGTATTTT | TRBJ2-3 | TRBD2 | - | TRBV11-1
CASKPGTGMHSPLHF | TGTGCCAGTAAACCTGGGACAGGTATGCATTCACCCCTCCACTTT | TRBJ1-6 | TRBD1 | - | TRBV19
CASTTGGSNQPQHF | TGTGCCAGCACAACAGGGGGAAGCAATCAGCCCCAGCATTTT | TRBJ1-5 | TRBD1 | many | TRBV12-3/TRBV12-4
CASSVSVKYQETQYF | TGTGCCAGCAGCGTCTCAGTCAAGTACCAAGAGACCCAGTACTTC | TRBJ2-5 | - | many | TRBV9
CASSPGLLRGNTIYF | TGTGCCAGCAGCCCAGGGCTGTTGCGTGGAAACACCATATATTTT | TRBJ1-3 | - | - | TRBV7-8
CASSQETGRHGELFF | TGTGCCAGCAGCCAAGAGACTGGGAGGCACGGGGAGCTGTTTTTT | TRBJ2-2 | - | - | TRBV14
CASSLATGAKEDEQYF | TGTGCCAGCAGCTTAGCTACGGGGGCGAAAGAAGACGAGCAGTACTTC | TRBJ2-7 | - | - | TRBV7-6
CASSVTSGGVQYF | TGTGCCAGCAGCGTGACTAGCGGGGGGGTGCAGTACTTC | TRBJ2-7 | TRBD2 | - | TRBV9
CASSDRDRGFNEQYF | TGTGCCAGCAGCGACCGGGACAGGGGTTTCAATGAGCAGTACTTC | TRBJ2-7 | TRBD1 | - | TRBV15
CASSLRGDTGAFF | TGTGCCAGCAGTTTACGAGGGGACACTGGAGCTTTCTTT | TRBJ1-1 | - | - | TRBV28
CAISEVGSYEQYF | TGTGCCATCAGTGAGGTCGGCTCCTACGAGCAGTACTTC | TRBJ2-7 | - | few | TRBV10-3
CASNPTGGRDTEAFF | TGTGCCAGCAATCCTACAGGGGGCAGGGACACTGAAGCTTTCTTT | TRBJ1-1 | TRBD1 | - | TRBV11-3
CAISENGGLATDTQYF | TGTGCCATCAGTGAAAATGGGGGCTTGGCCACAGATACGCAGTATTTT | TRBJ2-3 | - | few | TRBV10-3
CASSLLAGGPSTQYF | TGTGCCAGCAGCTTATTAGCGGGGGGGCCAAGTACGCAGTATTTT | TRBJ2-3 | TRBD2 | many | TRBV7-6
CSVAAGRGLANYGYTF | TGCAGCGTTGCAGCTGGCAGGGGGCTGGCTAACTATGGCTACACCTTC | TRBJ1-2 | TRBD1 | - | TRBV29-1
CSARPFRRSYEQYF | TGCAGTGCTAGACCCTTTCGGCGATCCTACGAGCAGTACTTC | TRBJ2-7 | - | - | TRBV20-1
CSASPPRLVRNEQFF | TGCAGTGCCTCCCCGCCAAGACTAGTTCGCAATGAGCAGTTCTTC | TRBJ2-1 | - | - | TRBV20-1
CASSPQGGNTEAFF | TGTGCCAGCAGCCCCCAGGGGGGGAACACTGAAGCTTTCTTT | TRBJ1-1 | TRBD1 | many | TRBV7-3
CATEPGLAGEAQYF | TGTGCCACCGAGCCGGGACTAGCGGGGGAAGCGCAGTACTTC | TRBJ2-7 | TRBD2 | many | TRBV5-4
CASSPGTGTNYGYTF | TGTGCCAGCAGCCCTGGGACAGGGACTAACTATGGCTACACCTTC | TRBJ1-2 | TRBD1 | many | TRBV7-6
CASGLAGGGSNYGYTF | TGTGCCAGCGGACTCGCGGGGGGGGGGTCTAACTATGGCTACACCTTC | TRBJ1-2 | - | few | TRBV12-3/TRBV12-4
CSVGAGANYGYTF | TGCAGCGTTGGGGCAGGGGCCAACTATGGCTACACCTTC | TRBJ1-2 | - | - | TRBV29-1
CASSSSGGETQYF | TGTGCCAGCAGCTCATCGGGGGGGGAGACCCAGTACTTC | TRBJ2-5 | TRBD2 | - | TRBV7-7
CASSLARGPYEQYF | TGTGCCAGTAGTCTCGCCAGGGGGCCCTACGAGCAGTACTTC | TRBJ2-7 | TRBD1 | few | TRBV19
CASSGSRVTEAFF | TGTGCCAGCAGTGGAAGTCGGGTCACTGAAGCTTTCTTT | TRBJ1-1 | - | many | TRBV25-1
CAISRLAGGTDTQCF | TGTGCCATCAGTCGACTAGCGGGGGGCACAGATACGCAGTGTTTT | TRBJ2-3 | TRBD2 | - | TRBV10-3
CASRPFGSGVGTGELFF | - | TRBJ2-2 | - | few | TRBV27
CASSPIGGLLNTEAFF | TGCGCCAGCAGCCCTATCGGGGGGCTACTGAACACTGAAGCTTTCTTT | TRBJ1-1 | - | many | TRBV5-1
CASSPTRVINYGYTF | TGTGCCAGCAGTCCAACCCGTGTGATTAACTATGGCTACACCTTC | TRBJ1-2 | - | many | TRBV6-5
CSVIGAEAFF | TGCAGCGTCATAGGCGCTGAAGCTTTCTTT | TRBJ1-1 | - | - | TRBV29-1
CASSPQTGSPLHF | TGTGCCAGCAGCCCTCAGACGGGTTCACCCCTCCACTTT | TRBJ1-6 | - | - | TRBV7-8
CATSEPTGLGETQYF | TGTGCCACCAGTGAACCGACAGGGTTGGGAGAGACCCAGTACTTC | TRBJ2-5 | TRBD1 | - | TRBV24-1
CAGDRTLGGQYF | TGTGCCGGGGACCGGACTCTGGGGGGGCAGTACTTC | TRBJ2-7 | - | many | TRBV6-1
CSAREGVDTGELFF | TGCAGTGCTAGAGAGGGGGTCGACACCGGGGAGCTGTTTTTT | TRBJ2-2 | - | many | TRBV20-1
CASSPWRGETQYF | TGTGCCAGCAGCCCCTGGAGGGGGGAGACCCAGTACTTC | TRBJ2-5 | - | - | TRBV7-2
CSVEGRGTYDEQFF | TGCAGTGTTGAAGGCAGGGGTACCTACGATGAGCAGTTCTTC | TRBJ2-1 | - | - | TRBV29-1
CATQIAGGYNEQFF | TGTGCCACACAAATAGCGGGGGGATACAATGAGCAGTTCTTC | TRBJ2-1 | TRBD2 | - | TRBV25-1
CSVDFGFGETQYF | TGCAGCGTTGATTTCGGGTTCGGGGAGACCCAGTACTTC | TRBJ2-5 | - | many | TRBV29-1
CASSFRTSGSPETQYF | TGTGCCAGCAGCTTCCGGACTAGCGGTTCCCCAGAGACCCAGTACTTC | TRBJ2-5 | TRBD2 | many | TRBV5-4
CASSRNGVSNQPQHF | TGTGCCAGCAGCCGCAACGGGGTGAGCAATCAGCCCCAGCATTTT | TRBJ1-5 | - | many | TRBV3-1
CASSSDAIGYGYTF | TGTGCCAGCAGCTCCGATGCGATAGGCTATGGCTACACCTTC | TRBJ1-2 | - | - | TRBV7-2